These T cell receptor beta chains were read from a single sample in a study of cytotoxic CD8 clonotypes in ibrutinib-treated CLL. Data came from immunoSEQ multiplex PCR; TCRdb stores just in-frame clones and leaves some out. This sample has tens of thousands of clones, with less than 90% found just once. The source material was PBMCs, sampled after 24 months of ibrutinib treatment. Receptors were obtained from a human donor with chronic lymphocytic leukemia. Both conserved end residues are part of each CDR3. The D gene is left open where the match is weak. Expanded clones are given a class, and other clones once, few, many or no size at all.

-	TRBJ2-2	TRBV2	-	TGTGCCAGCAGTCAGACCTCCAGTGGCACCGGGGAGCTGTTTTTT	CASSQTSSGTGELFF
-	TRBJ2-3	TRBV11-2	-	TGTGCCAGCAGCTTCCTCAGTCCAGATACGCAGTATTTT	CASSFLSPDTQYF
-	TRBJ2-1	TRBV28	few	TGTGCCAGCAGGGGTGTCTACAATGAGCAGTTCTTC	CASRGVYNEQFF
TRBD1	TRBJ1-1	TRBV6-6	-	TGTGCCAGCAGTTACTCGACAGGGGGAAGCACTGAAGCTTTCTTT	CASSYSTGGSTEAFF
-	TRBJ2-1	TRBV7-2	-	TGTGCCAGCAGCTTAGCTCCGCGGGGGCTTCCACGGCGCGCCTACAATGAGCAGTTCTTC	CASSLAPRGLPRRAYNEQFF
TRBD1	TRBJ2-7	TRBV18	-	TGTGCCAGCTCACCATTCGACAGGGGACACGAGCAGTACTTC	CASSPFDRGHEQYF
-	TRBJ1-1	TRBV28	-	TGTGCCAGCATGGGGTACAGCCCCACTGAAGCTTTCTTT	CASMGYSPTEAFF
-	TRBJ2-3	TRBV9	-	TGTGCCAGCGAGGGGGGGAGCCAGGTCGGATTAGGTACGCAGTATTTT	CASEGGSQVGLGTQYF
-	TRBJ2-7	TRBV5-8	-	TGTGCCAGCAGCTTGCATAGGGGGTCCGACGAGCAGTACTTC	CASSLHRGSDEQYF
TRBD2	TRBJ2-7	TRBV4-1	-	TGCGCCAGCAGCCAGACTAGCGGGACCTACTACGAGCAGTACTTC	CASSQTSGTYYEQYF
-	TRBJ1-5	TRBV5-1	-	TGCGCCAGCAGCCCGGACGGATTCAATCAGCCCCAGCATTTT	CASSPDGFNQPQHF
-	TRBJ2-7	TRBV11-1	-	TGTGCCAGCAGCTTAAGGAGAGGCTTCGAGCAGTACTTC	CASSLRRGFEQYF
-	TRBJ2-5	TRBV7-8	-	TGTGCCAGCAGCTTAGGGGCCGCCGGGACGAAAGAGACCCAGTACTTC	CASSLGAAGTKETQYF
-	TRBJ1-5	TRBV30	once	TGTGCCTGGAGTTGGACCAATCAGCCCCAGCATTTT	CAWSWTNQPQHF
-	TRBJ2-1	TRBV19	-	TGTGCCAGTAGTAGGCTAGCAGTAAACTACAATGAGCAGTTCTTC	CASSRLAVNYNEQFF
TRBD1	TRBJ2-2	TRBV25-1	-	TGTGCCAGCAGTGAACGTGACAGGGCCAACACCGGGGAGCTGTTTTTT	CASSERDRANTGELFF
-	TRBJ2-5	TRBV13	-	TGTGCCAGCAGCTTAGAATCAATCCGGGACGGAGTATCGGAGCAGATGGAGACCCAGTACTTC	CASSLESIRDGVSEQMETQYF
TRBD2	TRBJ2-3	TRBV14	-	TGTGCCAGCAGCCAAGATCAGGGCAGCGGGAGAACCACAGATACGCAGTATTTT	CASSQDQGSGRTTDTQYF
TRBD1	TRBJ1-1	TRBV7-2	-	TGTGCCAGCAGCTTTACAGGGGTGGCTGAAGCTTTCTTT	CASSFTGVAEAFF
-	TRBJ2-1	TRBV19	-	TGTGCCAGTAGTACGACAGGTGGGACCTACAATGAGCAGTTCTTC	CASSTTGGTYNEQFF
TRBD1	TRBJ1-2	TRBV19	-	TGTGCCAGTAATCCAGGGGGGGCCTATGGCTACACCTTC	CASNPGGAYGYTF
-	TRBJ1-5	TRBV7-8	-	TGTGCCAGCAGCCCCAACACCCTCCGCAATCAGCCCCAGCATTTT	CASSPNTLRNQPQHF
-	TRBJ2-2	TRBV6-5	few	TGTGCCAGCAGGGGGAGGGAGCTGTTTTTT	CASRGRELFF
-	TRBJ2-7	TRBV4-1	-	TGCGCCAGCAGCCAAGGAGGGAGCTCCTACGAGCAGTACTTC	CASSQGGSSYEQYF
TRBD2	TRBJ2-1	TRBV5-1	-	TGCGCCAGCAGCTTGCGGGCCGGGACTAGCGGAGTTTACAATGAGCAGTTCTTC	CASSLRAGTSGVYNEQFF
-	TRBJ1-1	TRBV19	once	TGTGCCAGTAGTAAGAGACAGACGAACACTGAAGCTTTCTTT	CASSKRQTNTEAFF
-	TRBJ1-1	TRBV19	-	TGTGCCAGTAGGAGCCAGATGAACACTGAAGCTTTCTTT	CASRSQMNTEAFF
-	TRBJ2-7	TRBV7-7	-	TGTGCCAGCAGCTTTGGGCAGTACTTC	CASSFGQYF
-	TRBJ2-7	TRBV6-1	-	TGTGCCAGCAGCCAATCTATGGTCGAGCAGTACTTC	CASSQSMVEQYF
-	TRBJ1-3	TRBV7-2	-	TGTGCCAGCAGCTTAGAGTTAGGCCCCTCTGGAAACACCATATATTTT	CASSLELGPSGNTIYF
-	TRBJ1-1	TRBV11-2	-	TGTGCCAGCAGCTTATCCGGGACCGTGAACACTGAAGCTTTCTTT	CASSLSGTVNTEAFF
-	TRBJ2-7	TRBV5-6	-	TGTGCCAGCAGCCTAGGACTCGACTCCTACGAGCAGTACTTC	CASSLGLDSYEQYF
TRBD1	TRBJ2-3	TRBV5-1	-	TGCGCCAGCAGCTTCGGACAGGATACAGATACGCAGTATTTT	CASSFGQDTDTQYF
TRBD2	TRBJ2-3	TRBV18	-	TGTGCCAGCTCACTACTAGCGGACACAGATACGCAGTATTTT	CASSLLADTDTQYF
-	TRBJ2-5	TRBV7-2	-	TGTGCCAGCAGCTTAGGTTCCAGCGCAGAGACCCAGTACTTC	CASSLGSSAETQYF
-	TRBJ2-7	TRBV7-8	-	TGTGCCAGCAGCTTAGGCCAGGGTCACTACGAGCAGTACTTC	CASSLGQGHYEQYF
-	TRBJ2-5	TRBV6-5	-	TGTGCCAGCAGTTACCGGCCTAACCAAGAGACCCAGTACTTC	CASSYRPNQETQYF
-	TRBJ1-1	TRBV20-1	-	TGCAGTGCTGAGGGGGACACTGAAGCTTTCTTT	CSAEGDTEAFF
TRBD1	TRBJ2-7	TRBV30	-	TGTGCCTGGAAAGGACAGGTTCGGAACGAGCAGTACTTC	CAWKGQVRNEQYF
TRBD1	TRBJ2-7	TRBV5-6	once	TGTGCCAGCAGCTTCTTAGGACAGGGATTCTACGAGCAGTACTTC	CASSFLGQGFYEQYF
TRBD1	TRBJ1-4	TRBV7-9	-	TGTGCCAGCAGCCAGGGACAGGGAAGGGAAAAACTGTTTTTT	CASSQGQGREKLFF
-	TRBJ2-3	TRBV28	once	TGTGCCAGCAGTTCCGAGTGGGGCCCCACAGATACGCAGTATTTT	CASSSEWGPTDTQYF
-	TRBJ2-1	TRBV19	-	TGTGCCAGTAAATCCCAGGAAGCCGTCTACAATGAGCAGTTCTTC	CASKSQEAVYNEQFF
-	TRBJ1-6	TRBV2	-	TGTGCCACCCGACCGGGACTCAGGAATTCACCCCTCCACTTT	CATRPGLRNSPLHF
-	TRBJ2-5	TRBV7-6	-	TGTGCCAGCAGCTTTAACGCGGGAGAGACCCAGTACTTC	CASSFNAGETQYF
-	TRBJ2-5	TRBV7-3	-	TGTGCCAGCAGCCTCCGGGACACGCCTCAGGAGACCCAGTACTTC	CASSLRDTPQETQYF
TRBD2	TRBJ2-1	TRBV7-8	few	TGTGCCAGCACCCCCCGGCGGACTAGCGGCAATGAGCAGTTCTTC	CASTPRRTSGNEQFF
TRBD1	TRBJ2-7	TRBV10-1	-	TGCGCCAGCAGTGGACAGGGGAGGCCCTACGAGCAGTACTTC	CASSGQGRPYEQYF
-	TRBJ2-7	TRBV5-1	-	TGCGCCAGCAGCTTATCCCGTCTATTCTACGAGCAGTACTTC	CASSLSRLFYEQYF
-	TRBJ1-3	TRBV28	-	TGTGCCAGCAGTTTGAGACGAAGATCCCTCGATTTT	CASSLRRRSLDF
TRBD2	TRBJ2-3	TRBV16	-	TGTGCCAGCAGCGCGACTAGCGGGGCAGATACGCAGTATTTT	CASSATSGADTQYF
-	TRBJ1-1	TRBV5-1	-	TGCGCCAGCAGCTGGGGAGGAGGGCTGACTGAAGCTTTCTTT	CASSWGGGLTEAFF
-	TRBJ1-1	TRBV30	few	TGTGCCTGGAGTGTAGGCCAGGGTTCGGCTTTCTTT	CAWSVGQGSAFF
-	TRBJ1-2	TRBV14	-	TGTGCCAGCAGCCAAGAACCAGGCTATGGCTACACCTTC	CASSQEPGYGYTF
TRBD1	TRBJ1-2	TRBV7-2	-	TGTGCCAGCAGCTTGGGACAGGTTGGACGGAGCGGCTACACCTTC	CASSLGQVGRSGYTF
TRBD2	TRBJ2-5	TRBV10-1	-	TGCGCCAGCAGTGAAGGACTAGCGGGACTCAAAGAGACCCAGTACTTC	CASSEGLAGLKETQYF
-	TRBJ2-2	TRBV25-1	-	TGTGCCAGCAGTGATCCGAGGCCGACGGACACCGGGGAGCTGTTTTTT	CASSDPRPTDTGELFF
TRBD1	TRBJ1-6	TRBV15	once	TGTGCCACCAGCAGAGACTCCTCGTCAGGGGGCTATAATTCACCCCTCCACTTT	CATSRDSSSGGYNSPLHF
-	TRBJ2-2	TRBV28	-	TGTGCCAGCAGTTTAACACCACCCGGGGAGCTGTTTTTT	CASSLTPPGELFF
TRBD1	TRBJ2-7	TRBV15	-	TGTGCCACCAGCTTGACAGGGAGCAACGAGCAGTACTTC	CATSLTGSNEQYF